This T cell receptor (beta chain) was identified in a study of shared clonotypes between healthy human individuals. This clone was counted once. The antigen is undetermined. Sequencing was performed with immunoSEQ multiplex PCR; in TCRdb, only in-frame clones are kept and a portion is missing. The table records about 960,000 clones, over 75% of them present only once. The CDR3 runs to 15 residues. V lost 6 bases and J 4 bases, leaving 16 bases between the germline ends. The germline V gene has CDR1 MDHEN and CDR2 SYDVKM. Study-level points and caveats: Few donors limited the genetic and exposure-history diversity represented.

The sequence derives from a man aged 18 to 30 in good health. Sequencing was done on a sample of memory CD4+ T cells sorted from blood. Subset specified: CD45RA-negative fraction. The V and J genes are TRBV28 and TRBJ1-5; D perhaps matches TRBD1 (5 bases). The CDR3 DNA reads as TGTGCCAGCAGCTGGAGGGTGGAGGGGAATCAGCCCCAGCATTTT. As protein: CASSWRVEGNQPQHF. Complete variable domain (other parts from reference TRBV28 and TRBJ1-5): DVKVTQSSRYLVKRTGEKVFLECVQDMDHENMFWYRQDPGLGLRLIYFSYDVKMKEKGDIPEGYSVSREKKERFSLILESASTNQTSMYLCASSWRVEGNQPQHFGDGTRLSIL.